This record covers a single TCR beta chain. This entry is derived from a study of blood T cell repertoires in COVID-19. Methods used by the authors: Nucleated cell counts were estimated from reference gene primer amplification. Using immunoSEQ multiplex PCR, the repertoire was profiled, and TCRdb retains in-frame clones only, with some absent. V, J and clone size reflect that table, while D and trimming were determined from the DNA. The sample lists more than 95,000 clones, about 92% occurring once. The length of the CDR3 is 16 residues. In germline, CDR1 is KGHSH, CDR2 LQKENI. V was cut by 1 base and J by 6 bases, with 18 bases left in between.

The source material was peripheral blood. The clonotype comes from a woman aged 80 or older in a cohort sampled during active COVID-19. This sequence joins TRBV18 and TRBJ1-2; TRBD1 might be the D (5 bases). This CDR3 is CASSPQDSPQPNGYTF. In nucleotides, the CDR3 is TGTGCCAGCTCACCACAAGACAGCCCTCAACCTAATGGCTACACCTTC.